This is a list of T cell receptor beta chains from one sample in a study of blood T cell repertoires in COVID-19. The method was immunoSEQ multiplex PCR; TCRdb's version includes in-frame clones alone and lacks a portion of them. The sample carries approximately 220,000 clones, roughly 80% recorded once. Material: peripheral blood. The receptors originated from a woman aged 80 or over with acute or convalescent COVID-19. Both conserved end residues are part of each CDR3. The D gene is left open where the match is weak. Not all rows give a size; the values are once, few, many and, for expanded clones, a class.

TGTGCCAGCAGCACCTACAGGGGGCTAGATACGCAGTATTTT,CASSTYRGLDTQYF,TRBJ2-3,14,TRBD1,TRBV5-6,once
TGTGCCAGCAGCGTCGGCCGCGGGACAGGAACATTGGGCTATGGCTACACCTTC,CASSVGRGTGTLGYGYTF,TRBJ1-2,18,TRBD1,TRBV9,.
TGTGCCATCAGTGAGTCAGAGACTAGCGGCACAGATACGCAGTATTTT,CAISESETSGTDTQYF,TRBJ2-3,16,TRBD2,TRBV10-3,.
TGCGCCAGCAGCTTGGGAGGACTAGGGGAGACCCAGTACTTC,CASSLGGLGETQYF,TRBJ2-5,14,TRBD2,TRBV5-1,.
TGTGCCTGGAGCGCGGGATCAGACAGGGGGGGCTACTATGGCTACACCTTC,CAWSAGSDRGGYYGYTF,TRBJ1-2,17,TRBD1,TRBV30,.
TGTGCCAGCAGCTTAAGGCTCGGGGACAGCACCTACGAGCAGTACTTC,CASSLRLGDSTYEQYF,TRBJ2-7,16,TRBD1,TRBV7-2,.
TGTGCCAGCAGCTTAGTAGGGGCGAACACCGGGGAGCTGTTTTTT,CASSLVGANTGELFF,TRBJ2-2,15,.,TRBV11-3,.
TGTGCCAGCAGCTTCGGTCAGGACTCCCAGCAGTACTTC,CASSFGQDSQQYF,TRBJ2-7,13,.,TRBV7-8,.
TGTGCCAGCAGTGGGACAGAAAATGAGCAGTTCTTC,CASSGTENEQFF,TRBJ2-1,12,TRBD1,TRBV6-2/TRBV6-3,.
TGTGCCATCAGTGAAACAGGGGGGGGAGAGACCCAGTACTTC,CAISETGGGETQYF,TRBJ2-5,14,.,TRBV10-3,once